This T cell receptor (beta chain) was sequenced during a study of blood T cells in healthy people across ages. Trimming removed 6 bases at V and 0 bases at J, with 14 bases between. Germline-derived CDR1 and CDR2 are MDHEN and SYDVKM. This CDR3 has 15 amino acids. The authors ran a second PCR of roughly 6 to 12 cycles using a sample-barcoded 5' primer and a J-beta primer mix. TCRdb re-called the 5' RACE reads through MiXCR, storing one row per CDR3 protein. The sample lists about 800,000 distinct CDR3 sequences, around 25% occurring once. This sample also appeared in a second study, on T cells of mothers and their children. That investigation notes: Each child contributed roughly 3 million TCR beta CDR3 reads, while each mother contributed over 9.5 million.

The chain carries TRBV28 and TRBJ2-5; tentative D call: TRBD1 (6 bases). The receptor was isolated from a boy aged 5-17 years in good health. The sequencing input was blood. The CDR3 DNA reads as TGTGCCAGCAGCCCTGTCGACAGGTACCAAGAGACCCAGTACTTC. Translating it yields CASSPVDRYQETQYF.